This T cell receptor (beta chain) was sequenced for a study of T cells in Graves' hyperthyroidism and ophthalmopathy. TCR beta CDR3 regions were amplified from RNA transcripts. First-round RT-PCR targeting the TCR CDR3 was performed with the HTBI primer set. TCRdb reprocessed the multiplex PCR reads via MiXCR and lists one record per CDR3 protein. The data hold over 250,000 distinct CDR3 sequences, with more than 15% observed a single time. Study-wide results and caveats: Most clonotypes that expanded in the thyroid above 0.001 also showed up in blood. Median prediction lead before ophthalmopathy onset was 6 to 8 months with the model.

Clinical Activity Scores of at least 3, NOSPECS grades of at least 4 and durations under 3 months characterized ophthalmopathy patients. Fresh peripheral blood, about 9.6 ml, yielded the PBMCs. The CDR3 has 12 residues. With 0 bases removed from V and 11 bases from J, the gap between germline ends came to 10 bases. Germline V CDR1 and CDR2: WNHNN, SYGVQD (reference sequence). As for this clonotype: The antigen is unknown.

This chain connects TRBV10-1 to TRBJ1-1, with D hard to call. This sequence originates from a woman aged 55-69 years with Graves' ophthalmopathy. Sequenced: blood. CDR3 in amino acids: CASSESGRGAFF. The DNA of the CDR3 is TGCGCCAGCAGTGAGTCCGGACGAGGGGCTTTCTTT.